The rows below give T cell receptor beta chains drawn from one sample of a study of blood T cells in healthy people across ages. TCRdb recomputed calls from the 5' RACE reads with MiXCR, one row per CDR3 protein. The repertoire has over 1,300,000 distinct CDR3 sequences, roughly 60% of them found once; the top ten carry over 5.5%. Sequencing was done on a sample of blood. The receptors originated from a man in his late teens or twenties in good health. CDR3s include the opening cysteine and the closing phenylalanine or tryptophan. A D gene is named only where the DNA matches it firmly. A row's size may be missing; if present it is once, few, many or a size class.

v_call	d_call	j_call	clone_size	cdr3_nt	cdr3_aa
TRBV28	-	TRBJ2-3	once	TGTGCCAGCAGCTGGTCCCTTAAGACAGCGGATACGCAGTATTTT	CASSWSLKTADTQYF
TRBV9	-	TRBJ1-1	-	TGTGCCAGCAGCGCCCCCCCGGTGACAGCGCTCGGGGCTTTCTTT	CASSAPPVTALGAFF
TRBV4-1	TRBD2	TRBJ2-3	once	TGCGCCAGCAGCCAAGAAGCCGGTCCCCTAGCGGGGGTCACAGATACGCAGTATTTT	CASSQEAGPLAGVTDTQYF
TRBV20-1	TRBD2	TRBJ2-1	-	TGCAGTGCTAGGCCGCCTCCGGGACTAGCGGCTAGACAGGGGCAGTTCTTC	CSARPPPGLAARQGQFF
TRBV12-3/TRBV12-4	-	TRBJ1-6	few	TGTGCCAGCAGATCGATCCGGGACGGCAATTCACCCCTCCACTTT	CASRSIRDGNSPLHF
TRBV19	-	TRBJ2-1	few	TGTGCCAGTAGTACCGATGGGGGGTACTACAATGAGCAGTTCTTC	CASSTDGGYYNEQFF
TRBV7-2	-	TRBJ2-1	few	TGTGCCAGCAGCTTAGTCGGCGCTAGTTCGAATGAGCAGTTCTTC	CASSLVGASSNEQFF
TRBV25-1	-	TRBJ1-2	once	TGTGCCAGCATCGCCACGAGGGGTTCGAAGTATGGCTACACCTTC	CASIATRGSKYGYTF
TRBV7-2	TRBD2	TRBJ2-3	-	TGTGCCAGCAGCTTAGTGGGGCGGGGGGAGGATACGCAGTATTTT	CASSLVGRGEDTQYF
TRBV12-3/TRBV12-4	-	TRBJ1-1	-	TGTGCCAGCAGTTTAGATGGCGGGGAGAACACTGAAGCTTTCTTT	CASSLDGGENTEAFF
TRBV4-2	-	TRBJ1-1	few	TGTGCCAGCAGCGCGGAAAGGGGCACTGAAGCTTTCTTT	CASSAERGTEAFF
TRBV6-2/TRBV6-3	-	TRBJ1-5	-	TGTGCCAGCAGTCGGTCTCCTGATGGCATCGCGCTACATAGCAATCAGCCCCAGCATTTT	CASSRSPDGIALHSNQPQHF
TRBV12-3/TRBV12-4	-	TRBJ2-7	-	TGTGCCAGCGCAACTGGACAGATCTTCTCCTACGAGCAGTACTTC	CASATGQIFSYEQYF
TRBV5-1	-	TRBJ2-3	-	TGCGCCAGCAGAGGGGGGCCCGGGGATACGCAGTATTTT	CASRGGPGDTQYF
TRBV5-1	TRBD1	TRBJ1-4	-	TGCGCCGGACTGACAGGGCCCTACGGTCTACGTTCAACTAATGAAAAACTGTTTTTT	CAGLTGPYGLRSTNEKLFF
TRBV5-4	TRBD1	TRBJ2-5	-	TGTGCCAGCAGCCCCCGCCTCCCCCCGCAACAGGGGTCAAGGGAGACCCAGTACTTC	CASSPRLPPQQGSRETQYF